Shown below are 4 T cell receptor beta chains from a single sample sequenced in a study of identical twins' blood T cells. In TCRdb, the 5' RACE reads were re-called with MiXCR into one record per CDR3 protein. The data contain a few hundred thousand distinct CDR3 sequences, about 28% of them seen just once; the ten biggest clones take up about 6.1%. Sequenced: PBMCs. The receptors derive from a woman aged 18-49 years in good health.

CDR3 region: CASSIEAHRQGFVGELFF. Written as DNA, the CDR3 is TGTGCCAGTAGTATAGAGGCGCATAGGCAGGGGTTTGTCGGGGAGCTGTTTTTT. The chain employs TRBV19 and TRBJ2-2; TRBD1 might be the D (6 bases). This CDR3 has 18 residues. Deletions cut 0 bases from V and 7 bases from J, with 21 bases between. The germline V gene has CDR1 LNHDA and CDR2 SQIVND (reference sequence).

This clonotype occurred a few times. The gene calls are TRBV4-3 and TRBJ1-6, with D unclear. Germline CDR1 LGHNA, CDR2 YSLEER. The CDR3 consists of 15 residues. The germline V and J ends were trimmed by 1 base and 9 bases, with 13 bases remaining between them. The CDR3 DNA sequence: TGCGCCAGCAGCCAAGTCGGGAAGGCGGGTTCACCCCTCCACTTT. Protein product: CASSQVGKAGSPLHF.

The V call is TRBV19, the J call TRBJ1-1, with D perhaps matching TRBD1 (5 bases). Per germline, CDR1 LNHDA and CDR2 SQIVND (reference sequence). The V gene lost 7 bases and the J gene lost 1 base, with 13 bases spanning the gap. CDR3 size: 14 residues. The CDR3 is CASNPGTRNTEAFF. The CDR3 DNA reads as TGTGCCAGTAATCCCGGGACTAGGAACACTGAAGCTTTCTTT.

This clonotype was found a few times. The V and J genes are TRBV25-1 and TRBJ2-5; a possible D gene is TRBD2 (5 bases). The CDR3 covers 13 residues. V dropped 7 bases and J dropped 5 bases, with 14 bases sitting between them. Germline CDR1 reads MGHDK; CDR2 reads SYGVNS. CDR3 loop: CASNKDGVETQYF. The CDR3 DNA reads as TGTGCCAGCAACAAAGACGGGGTGGAGACCCAGTACTTC.